This T cell receptor (beta chain) was recovered during a study of T cell responses to AZD1222 COVID-19 vaccine. Overall study results and limits: Among AZD1222 vaccinees, only six were seropositive at baseline.

As regards this clone: Antigen: not known.

Trimming stripped 8 bases from V and 6 bases from J, with 16 bases between. The CDR3 is made up of 13 amino acids. Produced via immunoSEQ multiplex PCR; TCRdb's table is partial and in-frame only. The table records just under 35,000 clones, approximately 84% of them present only once. This chain uses TRBV12-3 or TRBV12-4 with TRBJ1-2; a possible D gene is TRBD1 (6 bases). The clonotype comes from an adult who received the AZD1222 COVID-19 vaccine. Sequenced material: peripheral blood, taken 28 days after the second AZD1222 dose. CDR3 in DNA: TGTGCCAGCTCAAAATACAGGGACCATGGCTACACCTTC. This codes for CASSKYRDHGYTF.